The 30 T cell receptor beta chains in this list originate from one sample, sequenced in a study of early T cells in non-severe SARS-CoV-2 infection (dated by TCRdb to the early 2020s). Library prep was done by 5' RACE. Instrument used: NextSeq 500. The public reads were run again by TCRdb, first through fastp at Q25 and then through MiXCR, and only productive beta chains were kept. Rows are combined by CDR3 protein, so each entry shows the most common genes and DNA. The sample has 40,000 or so distinct CDR3 sequences on record, 5.5% to 6.5% of them singletons. The ten largest clones capture about an eighth of the sample. The sequenced material came from whole blood. These receptors came from an adult who was a healthcare worker with PCR-confirmed SARS-CoV-2 infection or an uninfected control (not recorded which).

This clonotype was detected ten times or more. In DNA, the CDR3 is TGTGCCATCAGTGAGGCAGGAACTAGCTCCTATAATTCACCCCTCCACTTT. It codes for CAISEAGTSSYNSPLHF. This chain joins TRBV10-3 and TRBJ1-6, with D unresolved. V lost 2 bases, J lost 0 bases, and 11 bases lay in between. The CDR3 sequence is 17 residues long. The germline CDR1 and CDR2 sequences are ENHRY and SYGVKD.

The chain couples TRBV4-3 to TRBJ2-5; D is perhaps TRBD2 (5 bases). V lost 2 bases and J lost 4, with 8 bases in between. Germline V gene sequence: CDR1 LGHNA, CDR2 YSLEER. The CDR3 contains 13 residues. Here the CDR3 DNA reads TGCGCCAGCAGCCAAACCGGAGGAGAGACCCAGTACTTC. Protein sequence: CASSQTGGETQYF.

Ten or more counts support this clonotype. V gene TRBV6-7 combines with J gene TRBJ1-2, with D tentatively TRBD1 (5 bases). TRBV6-7 qualifies as an ORF whose function is uncertain. This CDR3 has 9 residues. V was cut by 11 bases and J by 14 bases, with 15 bases left in between. As DNA, the CDR3 is TGTGCCGAAGTGGGACCGAAGACCTTC. Amino acid sequence: CAEVGPKTF.

This clonotype showed up just a few times. The chain combines TRBV6-2 or TRBV6-3 with TRBJ2-5; no clear D. Germline-derived CDR1 and CDR2 are MNHEY and SVGEGT. Between the trimmed V and J ends, which lost 4 bases and 2 bases, there was a span of 5 bases. This CDR3 has 12 residues. The CDR3 nucleotides read TGTGCCAGCAGTTGGGGTCAAGAGACCCAGTACTTC. Amino acids: CASSWGQETQYF.

This clonotype showed up many times. One end of the junction does not line up with germline, which may come from a read error. The J gene is TRBJ1-6, the V gene TRBV6-5; D not resolved. Germline V gene lookup returns CDR1 MNHEY and CDR2 SVGAGI. The CDR3 is 16 residues long. The DNA of the CDR3 is TGTGCCAGCAGTTACTTTCAGCCCTCCGATAATTCACCCCTCCACTTT. Translating it yields CASSYFQPSDNSPLHF.

This clonotype was recorded a few times. The chain has TRBV7-3 and TRBJ1-1; TRBD1 matches 7 bases. The V and J ends lost 5 bases and 4 bases, in that order; junction bases with no gene match: 7. The CDR3 totals 14 residues. From germline, CDR1 is SGHTA and CDR2 FQGTGA. The DNA of the CDR3 is TGTGCCAGCAGCCCTCAGGGGGGGGCCACTGAAGCTTTCTTT. It yields the protein CASSPQGGATEAFF.

This clonotype was recorded a few times. This chain links TRBV3-1 with TRBJ2-1; 8 bases map to TRBD1. The CDR3 spans 13 residues. J gave up 9 bases and V 0 bases, and 1 base lay outside the gene matches. Per germline, CDR1 LGHDT and CDR2 YNNKEL (reference sequence). The CDR3 region is CASSQDRGLEQFF. CDR3 coding DNA: TGTGCCAGCAGCCAAGACAGGGGGCTTGAGCAGTTCTTC.

Many counts were recorded for this clonotype. The V and J genes are TRBV21-1 and TRBJ2-7; the table names TRBD1, a call not compared with the DNA. TRBV21-1 is described as a pseudogene. This CDR3 region has 16 residues. CDR3 DNA sequence: TGTGCCAGCAGCGACAAAAGAGAGACAGGGACCTACGAGCAGTACTTC. This codes for CASSDKRETGTYEQYF.

The chain carries TRBV5-1 and TRBJ1-1; 10 nucleotides line up with TRBD1. Losses at the gene ends were 1 base for V and 0 bases for J; bases not matched to a gene: 6. From germline, CDR1 is SGHRS and CDR2 YFSETQ. CDR3 size: 17 residues. The CDR3: CASSLQPGTGVNTEAFF. In DNA form, the CDR3 reads TGCGCCAGCAGCTTGCAACCCGGGACAGGGGTGAACACTGAAGCTTTCTTT.

Ten or more counts support this clonotype. The chain couples TRBV13 to TRBJ2-1; tentatively, D is TRBD1 or TRBD2 (5 bases each). CDR1 and CDR2 from the germline V gene are PRHDT and FYEKMQ (reference sequence). Trimming shortened V by 1 base and J by 9 bases, and 13 bases separated the two germline ends. The CDR3 runs 14 residues. In DNA, the CDR3 is TGTGCCAGCAGCTTAGTAAACGGGGCAAGTGAGCAGTTCTTC. Its protein product is CASSLVNGASEQFF.

This clonotype was counted ten times or more. The chain is built from TRBV10-2 and TRBJ1-6; 7 nucleotides match TRBD1. The germline gives CDR1 WSHSY, CDR2 SAAADI. With 2 bases clipped from V and 8 bases from J, the junction kept 6 bases outside the gene matches. The CDR3 runs 15 residues. CDR3 sequence: CASSERWDSYSPLHF. The CDR3 DNA reads as TGCGCCAGCAGTGAGCGATGGGACAGCTATTCACCCCTCCACTTT.

This clonotype was seen at least ten times. The chain employs TRBV11-2 and TRBJ2-7; no firm D call. Trimming stripped 0 bases from V and 4 bases from J, with 7 bases between. Germline V gives CDR1 SGHAT, CDR2 FQNNGV. This CDR3 comprises 13 residues. The CDR3 spells CASSLEGLYEQYF. Here the CDR3 DNA reads TGTGCCAGCAGCTTAGAGGGGTTGTACGAGCAGTACTTC.

This clonotype appeared many times. The chain recombines TRBV5-6 with TRBJ2-7; 9 bases are shared with TRBD1. In germline, CDR1 is SGHDT, CDR2 YYEEEE. The V gene end was trimmed by 3 bases and the J gene end by 6 bases; junction bases not matched to a gene: 4. This CDR3 has 13 residues. CDR3 DNA: TGTGCCAGCAGCTACTCGACAGGGGGCGAGCAGTACTTC. Protein: CASSYSTGGEQYF.

This clonotype has just a few counts. The chain joins TRBV6-1 to TRBJ2-1, with a possible D match to TRBD2 (6 bases). CDR3 length: 12 residues. Germline loops: CDR1 MNHNS, CDR2 SASEGT. V lost 7 bases and J 9 bases, leaving 13 bases between the germline ends. CDR3 nucleotide sequence: TGTGCCAGCAACCGTGGGGGAGGTGAGCAGTTCTTC. Amino acid sequence: CASNRGGGEQFF.

By its share, this clonotype is medium-sized. The gene calls are TRBV20-1 and TRBJ2-7, with 7 bases identical to TRBD1. J was trimmed by 0 bases and V by 4 bases; bases with no gene match: 6. Germline CDR1 DFQATT, CDR2 SNEGSKA (reference sequence). The CDR3 is 14 amino acids. CDR3 residues: CSAIRDSNSYEQYF. Written as DNA, the CDR3 is TGCAGTGCTATTAGGGACAGCAACTCCTACGAGCAGTACTTC.

In its sample, this clonotype was seen many times. The chain has TRBV7-6 and TRBJ1-4; TRBD1 might be the D (5 bases). Germline V gene sequence: CDR1 SGHVS, CDR2 FNYEAQ. V was clipped by 5 bases and J by 3 bases, with 10 bases between them. The CDR3 totals 14 residues. The CDR3 protein is CASSDGTSNEKLFF. The CDR3 coding sequence is TGTGCCAGCAGCGACGGGACGTCTAATGAAAAACTGTTTTTT.

This clonotype was seen a few times. J is TRBJ1-1 and V is TRBV7-9, with D perhaps TRBD1 (5 bases). V lost 2 bases and J 7 bases, leaving 11 bases between the germline ends. The CDR3 loop spans 13 amino acids. CDR1 is SEHNR, CDR2 FQNEAQ, per germline (reference sequence). The CDR3 protein is CASSLPSGFEAFF. The CDR3 nucleotides read TGTGCCAGCAGCTTACCTTCAGGGTTTGAAGCTTTCTTT.

This rearrangement joins TRBV14 to TRBJ2-1; 8 bases are a match to TRBD1. This CDR3 is built from 20 residues. Losses at the gene ends were 2 bases for V and 1 base for J; bases not matched to a gene: 16. Looked up from germline, CDR1 is SGHDN and CDR2 is FVKESK. The CDR3 DNA is TGTGCCAGCAGCCAACCCTCTCGGGACAGGACATTTATATCCTACAATGAGCAGTTCTTC. Amino acid sequence: CASSQPSRDRTFISYNEQFF.

This clonotype was seen more than once but under ten times. The chain joins TRBV6-2 or TRBV6-3 to TRBJ1-4; D remains ambiguous. The germline gives CDR1 MNHEY, CDR2 SVGEGT. The CDR3 is 14 residues long. Trimming left V 6 bases short and J 0 bases short, with 8 bases between. CDR3 sequence (DNA): TGTGCCAGCAGCTCACCTTCAACTAATGAAAAACTGTTTTTT. Protein sequence: CASSSPSTNEKLFF.

This chain joins TRBV6-6 and TRBJ2-3; TRBD1 matches at 7 bases. CDR3 size: 15 residues. J lost 7 bases, V lost 0 bases, and 7 bases had no gene match. Germline CDR1 is MNHNY and CDR2 is SVGAGI (reference sequence). The CDR3 sequence is CASSYSLQGVNTQYF. The CDR3 DNA reads as TGTGCCAGCAGTTACTCTCTCCAGGGGGTAAATACGCAGTATTTT.

This clonotype has ten or more counts. The chain recombines TRBV20-1 with TRBJ1-5; TRBD1 matches at 7 bases. Germline CDR1 reads DFQATT; CDR2 reads SNEGSKA (reference sequence). V was pared by 0 bases and J by 0 bases, with 5 bases of the junction left unmatched. This CDR3 is 16 amino acids long. CDR3 bases: TGCAGTGCTAGAGATGGGGGACAGCATAGCAATCAGCCCCAGCATTTT. Its protein is CSARDGGQHSNQPQHF.

This clonotype has a count of ten or more. The chain combines TRBV12-3 or TRBV12-4 with TRBJ2-1; 9 bases agree with TRBD2. V lost 6 bases to trimming and J lost 6 bases; unmatched junction nucleotides: 6. There are 14 residues in the CDR3. The CDR3 reads CASRGGGVFNEQFF. CDR3 nucleotides: TGTGCCAGCAGAGGCGGGGGGGTATTCAATGAGCAGTTCTTC.

This clonotype has more than one count but fewer than ten. CDR3 protein: CASSLRSGGFPTDTQYF. The CDR3 nucleotides read TGTGCCAGCAGCTTAAGGAGCGGGGGGTTTCCCACAGATACGCAGTATTTT. The rearrangement joins TRBV11-2 to TRBJ2-3; 9 positions agree with TRBD2. The CDR3 contains 17 residues. Germline CDR1 is SGHAT and CDR2 is FQNNGV. The ends lost 2 bases at V and 2 bases at J; junction bases unmatched: 8.

The chain joins TRBV3-1 to TRBJ2-1; 7 bases are a match to TRBD2. CDR3 length: 15 amino acids. CDR1 is LGHDT, CDR2 YNNKEL, per germline (reference sequence). The trim removed 6 bases at V and 5 bases at J, leaving 10 bases unmatched. The CDR3 nucleotides are TGTGCCAGCAGGAGTGAGCGGGGCCTAAACAATGAGCAGTTCTTC. Amino acid sequence: CASRSERGLNNEQFF.

V and J are TRBV7-3 and TRBJ1-6, with D unresolved. This CDR3 is built from 15 residues. With 3 bases removed from V and 9 bases from J, the gap between germline ends came to 15 bases. The germline V gene encodes CDR1 SGHTA and CDR2 FQGTGA. CDR3 DNA sequence: TGTGCCAGCAGCTTCAGCTCAGAACGAGGTTCACCCCTCCACTTT. It translates to CASSFSSERGSPLHF. The whole variable domain, remainder taken from reference TRBV7-3 and TRBJ1-6, is GAGVSQTPSNKVTEKGKYVELRCDPISGHTALYWYRQSLGQGPEFLIYFQGTGAADDSGLPNDRFFAVRPEGSVSTLKIQRTERGDSAVYLCASSFSSERGSPLHFGNGTRLTVT.

This chain links TRBV5-1 with TRBJ1-1; D call uncertain. The CDR3 is made up of 13 amino acids. Germline CDR1 reads SGHRS; CDR2 reads YFSETQ. The ends were cut back, 4 bases at V and 2 bases at J, with 9 bases in the middle. The CDR3 nucleotides read TGCGCCAGCAGCCCGACCATAAACACTGAAGCTTTCTTT. Residues: CASSPTINTEAFF.

This clonotype is medium-sized. V gene TRBV20-1 combines with J gene TRBJ2-1; 7 positions agree with TRBD2. Looked up from germline, CDR1 is DFQATT and CDR2 is SNEGSKA (reference sequence). V was clipped by 3 bases and J by 4 bases; unmatched bases: 9. This CDR3 has 15 amino acids. The CDR3: CSASQGLESYNEQFF. The CDR3 bases are TGCAGTGCTAGTCAAGGACTAGAGAGTTACAATGAGCAGTTCTTC.

This clonotype has at least ten counts. The chain is built from TRBV10-3 and TRBJ2-7; 8 bases map to TRBD1. V was clipped by 8 bases and J by 2 bases; unmatched bases: 2. The CDR3 totals 12 residues. The germline V gene has CDR1 ENHRY and CDR2 SYGVKD. This chain's CDR3 is CAIGDRPYEQYF. The CDR3 DNA sequence: TGTGCCATCGGGGACAGGCCCTACGAGCAGTACTTC.

This clonotype has at least ten counts. For the CDR3, the DNA is TGTGCCACCAGCAGCTCTAACCTCCCAGGGGCTTATTCACCCCTCCACTTT. This codes for CATSSSNLPGAYSPLHF. V gene TRBV15 combines with J gene TRBJ1-6; possible D gene TRBD1, 6 bases. The CDR3 is 17 residues long. Trimming cost V 3 bases and J 8 bases, with 20 bases left between them. CDR1 is LNHNV and CDR2 is YYDKDF in the germline V gene (reference sequence).

This clonotype was observed many times. This rearrangement joins TRBV6-6 to TRBJ1-4; D not certain. V lost 6 bases to trimming and J lost 5 bases, with 10 bases between them. CDR1 and CDR2 (germline): MNHNY, SVGAGI (reference sequence). CDR3 length: 13 residues. The CDR3 DNA sequence: TGTGCCAGCAGCTGGCAGTCGAATGAAAAACTGTTTTTT. This encodes CASSWQSNEKLFF.